This T cell receptor (beta chain) is from a study of monozygotic twins with inflammatory bowel disease (dated 2019 in TCRdb). As for the study more broadly: In total, about 28 monozygotic twin pairs made up the full study: 19 Danish pairs, all IBD-discordant, plus nine German pairs, of which four were IBD-concordant and five were IBD-discordant. Each individual had, on average, about 151 000 unique TCRalpha sequences and 181 000 unique TCRbeta sequences available for analysis. Disease-associated traits were sought mainly through comparisons between IBD patients and their genetically identical healthy co-twins within discordant pairs.

Overall results and qualifications from the work: A decrease in TCRbeta repertoire diversity, as measured by inverse Simpson index, was observed in IBD patients compared with their healthy co-twins. Because patients received different immunosuppressive treatments, the repertoires may have picked up extra background noise and variability between individuals. No single strong signal or clonotype linked to IBD turned up in the results, so the idea that one exists was not supported. Repertoire similarity did not differ between concordant and discordant twins, which could be due to limited statistical power. Distinction between different T cell subtypes could not be achieved in the analysis. Compared with healthy twins, IBD patients had fewer clonotypes in common with other individuals, a difference most pronounced in patients showing signs of disease activity.

The library came from 5' RACE. The input for every TCR library was around 3,800 ng of total RNA. cDNA was synthesized with SMARTScribe reverse transcriptase in eight separate reactions per sample. Unique molecular identifiers containing a 6-nucleotide sample barcode were introduced through template switching during cDNA synthesis. TCRalpha and TCRbeta cDNA was amplified by two nested PCRs of approximately 16 and 10 cycles, with bead purification after each PCR. Before amplification, the cDNA was treated with uracil DNA-glycosylase and purified using the QIAquick PCR purification kit. The second PCR added Illumina TruSeq-compatible adapters along with sample-specific barcodes. TapeStation and Qubit were used to check library quality and concentration, and 5 to 6.5 ng of each library was pooled. Sequencing of the pooled libraries was done on an Illumina HiSeq2500 single-index Rapid Run using custom sequencing primers and 2 x 100 bp reads. In the paper's pipeline: UMI-based consensus assembly with MiGEC version 1.2.6 was used to correct PCR and sequencing errors. MiXCR version 2.1.1 handled V(D)J alignment, clonotype assembly and CDR3 extraction. To normalise gene usage, clonotype sharing and MAIT/NKT TCR abundance, the top 1000, 10 000 and 20 000 clonotypes in each sample were analysed. After downsampling to 27 000 UMIs, diversity was calculated as the inverse Simpson index using the vegan R package. Paired Mann-Whitney U tests were applied to discordant twin pairs, with Benjamini-Hochberg correction for multiple testing. After reprocessing by TCRdb, each CDR3 protein sequence is one entry, and no DNA is given. These V and J calls derive from TCRdb rather than the authors' analysis. For this sample, the table gives about 330,000 distinct CDR3 sequences. The top ten hold 2% to 2.5% of the sample.

Comment on this clonotype: The antigen this receptor binds is unknown.

From each donor, a roughly 2.6 ml peripheral blood sample was collected into PAXgene tubes and stored at -80 degrees C. Without T cell sorting, total RNA was isolated from whole blood using the PAXgene blood miRNA kit on an automated QIAcube. Peripheral blood from monozygotic twin pairs, either concordant or discordant for inflammatory bowel disease, underwent deep TCRalpha and TCRbeta repertoire profiling that used unique molecular barcoding. Smoking habits were recorded for all twin pairs, with individuals classified as current, former or never smokers. CDR1 is given as SGHTA and CDR2 as FQGTGA, both from the germline V gene. Spanning cysteine to phenylalanine, the CDR3 consists of 14 amino acids. DNA was not recorded.

The chain is made from TRBV7-3 and TRBJ2-1; TCRdb's assignment of TRBD2 cannot be checked, as there is no DNA. Sequences were obtained from blood. This TCR was recovered from a human donor with ulcerative colitis or Crohn's disease, or a healthy co-twin of an affected twin (not recorded which). The encoded CDR3 is CASSLLAGKNEQFF.